The sequence of this T cell receptor beta chain was determined in a study of siplizumab effects on memory and regulatory T cells. Findings and caveats of the study: An assignable phenotype, naive or memory, was missing from roughly 80-95% of proliferating CD4+ or CD8+ clones. Alloreactive CD4+ clones that could be mapped were on average 68.8% Treg-derived with siplizumab, against 25% to 30% in controls.

TCR templates, about 100,000 per sample, were assayed. Measured with immunoSEQ multiplex PCR; TCRdb has only the in-frame clones, and not every one. The repertoire holds roughly 100,000 clones, with 92% as singletons. Regarding this clone: What it recognizes is unknown.

V was trimmed by 6 bases and J by 0 bases, leaving 15 bases between them. CDR1 MNHEY and CDR2 SMNVEV come from the germline V gene (reference sequence). The CDR3 is 17 amino acids. The receptor was derived from a human donor in good health. This chain joins TRBV27 and TRBJ2-6, with D perhaps matching TRBD2 (6 bases). The material sequenced was CD4+ T cells sorted from blood. This CDR3 reads CASRRRDSNSGANVLTF. In DNA form, the CDR3 reads TGTGCCAGCAGACGCCGGGACTCGAACTCTGGGGCCAACGTCCTGACTTTC.